The T cell receptor beta chain described here comes from a study of blood T cell repertoires in COVID-19 (dated by TCRdb to between 2020 and 2021). Context from the whole study: ImmuneRACE Cohort 3 recovered participants were defined by two consecutive negative NP/OP PCR tests, healthcare professional clearance, or symptom resolution. Sample metadata almost always included a de-identified subject ID, COVID-19 status, age in years and sex. Where available, HLA class I and class II types were taken from metadata supplied by the sample provider and were not determined by assay-based typing. Deeply sampled blood TCRbeta repertoires from subjects exposed to, actively infected with, or recovered from COVID-19 were included in the dataset. The samples were drawn from the first 160 participants of the ongoing ImmuneRACE study and from 1,200 or so subjects provided by 6 global collaborators. The repertoires were released in a freely available public database meant as a resource for research on the immune response to SARS-CoV-2. The material from the prospective study consisted of cDNA or gDNA derived from T cells, B-cell-depleted T cells, or PBMCs. Collaborator samples came from the United States, Italy and Spain and covered acute and convalescent phases of COVID-19.

V and J lose 2 bases and 9 bases, and a span of 11 bases separates them. Counted from cysteine to phenylalanine, this CDR3 has 13 amino acids. Only the CDR3 DNA stays, 39 bases, in frame from base 1. Sequences SGHAT (CDR1) and FQNNGV (CDR2) are obtained from the germline V gene. General study outcomes and caveats: The quantity of clinical and demographic metadata differed by source and by participant and was supplied without curation.

As concerns this clone: It has no known antigen specificity. Qualities for individual bases were not recorded, and no much larger clone is one base off.

TCRbeta CDR3 regions were amplified from genomic DNA by means of the immunoSEQ Assay, a bias-controlled multiplex PCR. As for how the authors treated the data: The number of nucleated cells in each sample was estimated from the amplification of reference gene primers within the assay. To quantify the absolute abundance of each unique TCRbeta CDR3 rearrangement, sequence reads were collapsed and filtered. For each sample, productive Simpson clonality was calculated as the square root of Simpson's diversity index over productive rearrangements. This immuneACCESS table, as held by TCRdb, lists in-frame sequences with V and J called but not all clones. Of the missing ones, under half trace to an unresolved V gene in checked studies; the others have no known cause. V and J calls plus clone size are reproduced from that table; the DNA served to infer D and trimming. Counted in this sample were around 360,000 clones; about 89% of them appeared once. Roughly 1.9% of the sample is held by the ten biggest clonotypes.

In the prospective study, participants were 18 to 89 years old, resided in fewer than 25 geographic areas of the United States, and were enrolled through a virtual design. To assign participants to cohorts, the prospective study relied on clinical history that participants themselves reported in a screening survey and a study questionnaire. In the prospective study, mobile phlebotomists collected whole blood, serum and a nasopharyngeal or oropharyngeal swab from each participant. Over a 2-month period, participants in the prospective study had the option of providing additional blood draws and questionnaires. Blood samples from the prospective study were shipped frozen or at room temperature prior to DNA extraction.

Sequencing was carried out using PBMCs or T cells enriched from blood (not recorded which). This sequence uses TRBV11-2 and TRBJ2-1, with no confident D gene call. The TCR was taken from a man aged 35 to 55 in a cohort exposed to, infected with or recovered from COVID-19 (not recorded which). CDR3 protein: CASSLWANGEQFF. The base sequence is TGTGCCAGCAGCTTATGGGCTAATGGTGAGCAGTTCTTC.